The 32 T cell receptor beta chains listed next were all sequenced from one sample in a study of blood T cell repertoires in COVID-19. Produced via immunoSEQ multiplex PCR; TCRdb's table is partial and in-frame only. The sample lists around 130,000 clones, 80% to 90% occurring once. Sequenced sample: PBMCs or T cells enriched from blood (not recorded which). The receptors originated from a woman aged 45-60 years who had recovered from COVID-19.

The CDR3, as DNA: TGCGCCAGCAGCCCAGGGACAGCCCCATTGTCCCCTGGAAACACCATATATTTT. It translates to CASSPGTAPLSPGNTIYF. V usage is TRBV5-1 and J usage is TRBJ1-3; 7 bases fit TRBD1. The trim removed 4 bases at V and 2 bases at J, leaving 15 bases unmatched. CDR3 length equals 18 residues. From germline, CDR1 is SGHRS and CDR2 YFSETQ.

A few counts support this clone. The chain is built from TRBV15 and TRBJ1-2; D may be TRBD1 (5 bases). Germline CDR1 is LNHNV and CDR2 is YYDKDF (reference sequence). CDR3 length: 13 residues. V was cut by 1 base and J by 7 bases, with 10 bases left in between. CDR3 loop: CATSRGQGFGYTF. The CDR3 DNA follows: TGTGCCACCAGCAGAGGGCAGGGCTTTGGCTACACCTTC.

The V and J genes are TRBV3-1 (or the pseudogene TRBV3-2) and TRBJ1-5; 11 nucleotides match TRBD1. The junction had 8 bases not matched to a gene; V was cut back by 4 bases and J by 6 bases. CDR3 length: 16 residues. Germline CDR1 reads LGHDT; CDR2 reads YNNKEL (reference sequence). CDR3 DNA sequence: TGTGCCAGCAGCCTCGGGACAGGGGGTTCGAGTCAGCCCCAGCATTTT. Its translation is CASSLGTGGSSQPQHF.

The chain joins TRBV16 to TRBJ1-5; D is possibly TRBD1 (6 bases). The germline CDR1 and CDR2 sequences are KGHSY and FQNENV. The V gene lost 1 base and the J gene lost 9 bases, with 16 bases spanning the gap. The CDR3 has 15 residues. The CDR3 DNA is TGTGCCAGCAGCCAATTTGGGACACCTGACAGGCCCCAGCATTTT. Translating it yields CASSQFGTPDRPQHF.

This clone was picked up one time. This chain uses TRBV6-1 with TRBJ1-3, with 8 bases matching TRBD1. Germline lookup yields CDR1 MNHNS and CDR2 SASEGT. V was pared by 0 bases and J by 4 bases, with 11 bases of the junction left unmatched. This CDR3 is built from 18 residues. CDR3 nucleotides: TGTGCCAGCAGTGAAGCGCGAGGCAGGGGGCGATCCGGAAACACCATATATTTT. Encoded protein: CASSEARGRGRSGNTIYF.

The chain has TRBV11-3 and TRBJ2-2; no firm D call. Trimming took 5 bases from V and 0 from J, leaving 10 bases between them. This CDR3 has 15 amino acids. Germline CDR1 reads SGHNT; CDR2 reads YENEEA. The CDR3 loop is CASSADTSNTGELFF. For the CDR3, the DNA is TGTGCCAGCAGCGCCGACACGTCGAACACCGGGGAGCTGTTTTTT.

This clone appeared a single time. The rearrangement uses TRBV30 and TRBJ2-2, with D tentatively TRBD2 (6 bases). The V gene's germline CDR1 is GTSNPN and CDR2 SVGIG (reference sequence). V shed 1 base and J shed 5 bases, with 8 bases lying between them. The CDR3 sequence is 13 residues long. This chain's CDR3 is CAWSGGVTGELFF. CDR3 DNA: TGTGCCTGGAGTGGCGGGGTTACCGGGGAGCTGTTTTTT.

This clone has a handful of counts. This rearrangement joins TRBV29-1 to TRBJ1-2; D ambiguous. The V and J ends lost 5 bases and 8 bases respectively, with 18 bases between them. This CDR3 is 13 amino acids long. From germline, CDR1 is SQVTM and CDR2 ANQGSEA. The CDR3 sequence: CSVRVTSTGGYTF. The DNA for the CDR3 is TGCAGCGTTCGAGTAACCTCGACTGGAGGCTACACCTTC.

This chain links TRBV5-1 with TRBJ2-3, with D possibly being TRBD1 (6 bases). Germline-derived CDR1 and CDR2 are SGHRS and YFSETQ. V dropped 1 base and J dropped 0 bases, with 12 bases sitting between them. The CDR3 spans 16 residues. CDR3 sequence reads: CASSLIAGASTDTQYF. DNA for the CDR3: TGCGCCAGCAGCTTGATCGCAGGGGCGAGCACAGATACGCAGTATTTT.

This chain connects TRBV5-1 to TRBJ2-7; no clear D gene. The germline gives CDR1 SGHRS, CDR2 YFSETQ. Trimming took off 4 bases at V and 6 bases at J, with 17 bases between the two ends. CDR3 length: 14 amino acids. The CDR3 region has the DNA TGCGCCAGCAGCGGTACCGATGTTAGTCGCGAGCAGTACTTC. Its translation is CASSGTDVSREQYF.

This clone was seen a single time. This rearrangement joins TRBV9 to TRBJ1-5, with 11 nucleotides matching TRBD1. Trimming removed 3 bases from V and 6 bases from J; junction bases left unmatched: 5. This CDR3 is 15 amino acids long. CDR1 and CDR2 (germline): SGDLS, YYNGEE. The CDR3 bases are TGTGCCAGCAGCGCCGGAGGGACAGGGGGTCAGCCCCAGCATTTT. It encodes CASSAGGTGGQPQHF. Drawing the rest from reference TRBV9 and TRBJ1-5, the complete variable domain is DSGVTQTPKHLITATGQRVTLRCSPRSGDLSVYWYQQSLDQGLQFLIQYYNGEERAKGNILERFSAQQFPDLHSELNLSSLELGDSALYFCASSAGGTGGQPQHFGDGTRLSIL.

The gene calls are TRBV6-5 and TRBJ1-1; 9 bases match TRBD1. Germline assignment: CDR1 MNHEY and CDR2 SVGAGI. The length of the CDR3 is 14 residues. Germline trimming cut 7 bases from V and 6 bases from J; bases unmatched to any gene: 9. The CDR3 loop reads CASIPGQGFAEAFF. Here the CDR3 DNA reads TGTGCCAGCATACCGGGACAGGGATTTGCTGAAGCTTTCTTT.

This chain uses TRBV4-1 with TRBJ1-1; D unclear. Germline V gives CDR1 MGHRA, CDR2 YSYEKL. The germline V and J ends were trimmed by 0 bases and 1 base, with 9 bases remaining between them. The length of the CDR3 is 15 residues. The CDR3: CASSQEPRGNTEAFF. The CDR3 DNA sequence: TGCGCCAGCAGCCAAGAACCTCGGGGGAACACTGAAGCTTTCTTT.

The chain recombines TRBV6-5 with TRBJ2-2, with TRBD2 as a possible D gene (5 bases). Germline V lookup: CDR1 MNHEY, CDR2 SVGAGI. The V end lost 7 bases, the J end lost 1 base, and 10 bases lay between the germline ends. This CDR3 is built from 14 residues. The CDR3 DNA reads TGTGCCAGCAAGAGGGTTCAGAACACCGGGGAGCTGTTTTTT. Translating it yields CASKRVQNTGELFF.

This clone appeared a few times. The V and J genes are TRBV6-2 or TRBV6-3 and TRBJ1-1, with 9 nucleotides matching TRBD1. Germline V gives CDR1 MNHEY, CDR2 SVGEGT. The CDR3 spans 15 residues. J lost 5 bases, V lost 6 bases, and 10 bases had no gene match. The CDR3 nucleotides are TGTGCCAGCAGCGACGAGGGACAGGGATCGACTGAAGCTTTCTTT. Encoded protein: CASSDEGQGSTEAFF.

This clone was detected only a few times. The chain joins TRBV11-2 to TRBJ2-6; a weak D match, TRBD1 (6 bases). The CDR3 runs 20 residues. V lost 0 bases to trimming and J lost 0 bases, with 18 bases between them. Germline V gives CDR1 SGHAT, CDR2 FQNNGV. CDR3 coding DNA: TGTGCCAGCAGCTTAGATCACCCCTCGACAGGCCGCTCTGGGGCCAACGTCCTGACTTTC. Translation gives CASSLDHPSTGRSGANVLTF. Based on the CDR3 plus reference TRBV11-2 and TRBJ2-6, the full variable domain is EAGVAQSPRYKIIEKRQSVAFWCNPISGHATLYWYQQILGQGPKLLIQFQNNGVVDDSQLPKDRFSAERLKGVDSTLKIQPAKLEDSAVYLCASSLDHPSTGRSGANVLTFGAGSRLTVL.

This chain joins TRBV27 and TRBJ1-2; 8 nucleotides agree with TRBD1. Germline V lookup: CDR1 MNHEY, CDR2 SMNVEV (reference sequence). V gave up 0 bases and J gave up 4 bases; unmatched junction bases: 7. The CDR3 is 16 amino acids. CDR3 DNA sequence: TGTGCCAGCAGTTTATCGCCCGCAGGGGGCGGCTATGGCTACACCTTC. Translating it yields CASSLSPAGGGYGYTF.

The chain combines TRBV3-1 (or the pseudogene TRBV3-2) with TRBJ2-7; 7 positions match TRBD1. The germline gives CDR1 LGHDT, CDR2 YNNKEL (reference sequence). This CDR3 is 15 amino acids long. V trimming: 1 base; J trimming: 3 bases; junction bases outside the gene matches: 6. This CDR3 is CASSQVTGEYYEQYF. CDR3 nucleotide sequence: TGTGCCAGCAGCCAAGTCACAGGGGAATACTACGAGCAGTACTTC.

V is TRBV10-2 and J is TRBJ1-1; maybe TRBD1 (6 bases). Trimming took off 3 bases at V and 0 bases at J, with 14 bases between the two ends. The CDR3 has 16 amino acids. Germline V gene lookup returns CDR1 WSHSY and CDR2 SAAADI. CDR3 loop: CASSDRTAFLNTEAFF. The CDR3 DNA reads TGCGCCAGCAGTGACCGGACAGCATTTCTGAACACTGAAGCTTTCTTT.

The chain carries TRBV24-1 and TRBJ2-5; the match to TRBD2 covers 12 bases. The CDR3 consists of 16 residues. J was trimmed by 2 bases and V by 3 bases; bases with no gene match: 3. Germline V CDR1 and CDR2: KGHDR, SFDVKD. The DNA for the CDR3 is TGTGCCACCAGTGATCCTACTAGCGGGGGGCAAGAGACCCAGTACTTC. Translating gives CATSDPTSGGQETQYF.

The CDR3 DNA sequence: TGTGCCTGGAGTGGAACAGGGAAGTATGGCTACACCTTC. Translation: CAWSGTGKYGYTF. The gene calls are TRBV30 and TRBJ1-2, with D possibly matching TRBD1 (6 bases). V was pared by 1 base and J by 5 bases, with 11 bases between. Germline V lookup: CDR1 GTSNPN, CDR2 SVGIG (reference sequence). This CDR3 is built from 13 residues.

The gene calls are TRBV7-6 and TRBJ2-7, with TRBD2 matching 11 bases. This CDR3 comprises 15 residues. Per germline, CDR1 SGHVS and CDR2 FNYEAQ. The V gene end was trimmed by 2 bases and the J gene end by 6 bases; junction bases not matched to a gene: 6. This CDR3 reads CASSLIAGGPGEQYF. The CDR3 DNA reads as TGTGCCAGCAGCTTAATAGCGGGGGGGCCTGGCGAGCAGTACTTC.

The rearrangement joins TRBV30 to TRBJ1-6; D gene uncertain. CDR3 size: 13 residues. Germline V CDR1 and CDR2: GTSNPN, SVGIG (reference sequence). Trimming cost V 2 bases and J 7 bases, with 9 bases left between them. The CDR3 reads CAWSQDRNSPLHF. As DNA, the CDR3 is TGTGCCTGGAGTCAGGATAGAAATTCACCCCTCCACTTT.

V is TRBV5-1 and J is TRBJ2-2, with TRBD2 identical over 9 bases. Looked up from germline, CDR1 is SGHRS and CDR2 is YFSETQ. CDR3 length: 14 residues. Trimming cost V 2 bases and J 7 bases; bases outside gene matches: 3. Here the CDR3 reads CASSLAGGNGELFF. The CDR3 DNA reads TGCGCCAGCAGCTTAGCGGGAGGAAACGGGGAGCTGTTTTTT.

The chain uses TRBV27 and TRBJ1-2; D might be TRBD1 (5 bases). The V end was cut by 4 bases, the J end by 4 bases, with 19 bases between. This CDR3 region has 16 residues. From germline, CDR1 is MNHEY and CDR2 SMNVEV (reference sequence). The CDR3 bases are TGTGCCAGCAGTTCCGAAGGGCCCTCCGGGGGCTATGGCTACACCTTC. Protein: CASSSEGPSGGYGYTF.

The genes are TRBV3-1 (or the pseudogene TRBV3-2) and TRBJ1-2; the D gene is possibly TRBD1 (5 bases). Germline CDR1 reads LGHDT; CDR2 reads YNNKEL (reference sequence). The CDR3 has 15 amino acids. Trimming left V 6 bases short and J 7 bases short, with 21 bases between. The CDR3: CASSQGGAGTAGYTF. The CDR3 nucleotides are TGTGCCAGCAGTCAGGGAGGCGCAGGGACTGCTGGCTACACCTTC.

The J gene is TRBJ1-4, the V gene TRBV7-9; D may be TRBD1 (6 bases). V lost 4 bases, J lost 5 bases, and 14 bases lay in between. Germline assignment: CDR1 SEHNR and CDR2 FQNEAQ (reference sequence). This CDR3 region has 15 residues. CDR3 region: CASSSQRGSNEKLFF. CDR3 nucleotide sequence: TGTGCCAGCAGCTCCCAAAGGGGGTCAAATGAAAAACTGTTTTTT.

The rearrangement joins TRBV6-5 to TRBJ1-5, with 11 bases aligning to TRBD1. Germline V gives CDR1 MNHEY, CDR2 SVGAGI. J lost 6 bases, V lost 4 bases, and 5 bases had no gene match. The CDR3 runs 15 residues. CDR3: CASSLGQGASQPQHF. The CDR3 DNA sequence: TGTGCCAGCAGTTTAGGACAGGGGGCTAGTCAGCCCCAGCATTTT.

The genes are TRBV30 and TRBJ2-7; TRBD1 might be the D (5 bases). The V and J ends lost 2 bases and 4 bases respectively, with 27 bases between them. Per germline, CDR1 GTSNPN and CDR2 SVGIG (reference sequence). The CDR3 runs to 18 residues. The CDR3 sequence: CAWSHPPKGRRVFYEQYF. The CDR3 region has the DNA TGTGCCTGGAGTCACCCCCCCAAGGGGCGCAGGGTATTTTACGAGCAGTACTTC.

The chain recombines TRBV5-1 with TRBJ1-1; 7 nucleotides align to TRBD1. J lost 3 bases, V lost 4 bases, and 3 bases had no gene match. Germline V lookup: CDR1 SGHRS, CDR2 YFSETQ. The CDR3 covers 13 residues. Here the CDR3 DNA reads TGCGCCAGCAGCACAACAGGGGACACTGAAGCTTTCTTT. This sequence encodes CASSTTGDTEAFF.

This chain uses TRBV15 with TRBJ1-5; possibly TRBD1 for D (6 bases). V was pared by 7 bases and J by 0 bases, with 22 bases between. The CDR3 covers 18 residues. Germline V lookup: CDR1 LNHNV, CDR2 YYDKDF (reference sequence). CDR3 residues: CATTGRARGGYSNQPQHF. Here the CDR3 DNA reads TGTGCCACCACCGGGAGGGCGCGAGGGGGGTATAGCAATCAGCCCCAGCATTTT.

The gene calls are TRBV10-1 and TRBJ2-7; possible D gene TRBD1, 5 bases. Trimming left V 0 bases short and J 0 bases short, with 6 bases between. The CDR3 extends over 14 amino acids. Germline V gene lookup returns CDR1 WNHNN and CDR2 SYGVQD (reference sequence). CDR3 sequence reads: CASSESRGSYEQYF. In DNA, the CDR3 is TGCGCCAGCAGTGAGTCAAGGGGCTCCTACGAGCAGTACTTC.